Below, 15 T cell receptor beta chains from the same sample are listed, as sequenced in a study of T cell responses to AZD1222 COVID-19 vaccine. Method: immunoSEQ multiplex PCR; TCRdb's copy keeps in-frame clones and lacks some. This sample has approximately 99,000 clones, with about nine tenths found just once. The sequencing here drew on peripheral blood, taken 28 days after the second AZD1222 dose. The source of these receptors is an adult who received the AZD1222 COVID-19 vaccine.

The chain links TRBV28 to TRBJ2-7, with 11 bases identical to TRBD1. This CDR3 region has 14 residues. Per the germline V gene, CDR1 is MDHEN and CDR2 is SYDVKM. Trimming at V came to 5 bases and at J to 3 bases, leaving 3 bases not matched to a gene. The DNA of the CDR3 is TGTGCCAGCAGTACCGGGACAGGGGGCTACGAGCAGTACTTC. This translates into CASSTGTGGYEQYF.

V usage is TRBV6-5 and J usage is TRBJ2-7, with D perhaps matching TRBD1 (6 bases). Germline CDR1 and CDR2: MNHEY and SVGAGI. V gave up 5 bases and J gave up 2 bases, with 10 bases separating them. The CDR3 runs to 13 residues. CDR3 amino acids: CASSSTGPYEQYF. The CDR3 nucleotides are TGTGCCAGCAGTAGTACAGGGCCCTACGAGCAGTACTTC.

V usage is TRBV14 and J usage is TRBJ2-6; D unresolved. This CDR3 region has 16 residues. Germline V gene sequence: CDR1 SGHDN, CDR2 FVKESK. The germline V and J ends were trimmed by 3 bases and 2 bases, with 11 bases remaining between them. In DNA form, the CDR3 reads TGTGCCAGCAGCCACGTGCTTGGAACTGGGGCCAACGTCCTGACTTTC. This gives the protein CASSHVLGTGANVLTF.

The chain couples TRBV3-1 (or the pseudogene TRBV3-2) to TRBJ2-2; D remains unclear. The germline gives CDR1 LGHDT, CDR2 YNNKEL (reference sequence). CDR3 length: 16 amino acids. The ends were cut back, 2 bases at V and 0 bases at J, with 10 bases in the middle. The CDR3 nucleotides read TGTGCCAGCAGCCAACGGAAGACCTCGAACACCGGGGAGCTGTTTTTT. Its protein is CASSQRKTSNTGELFF.

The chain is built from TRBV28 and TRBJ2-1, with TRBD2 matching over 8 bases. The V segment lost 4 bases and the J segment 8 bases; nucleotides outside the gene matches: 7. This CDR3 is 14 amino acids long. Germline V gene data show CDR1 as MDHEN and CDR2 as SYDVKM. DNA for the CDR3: TGTGCCAGCAGTTCAAGCGGGAGTCGGGATGAGCAGTTCTTC. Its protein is CASSSSGSRDEQFF.

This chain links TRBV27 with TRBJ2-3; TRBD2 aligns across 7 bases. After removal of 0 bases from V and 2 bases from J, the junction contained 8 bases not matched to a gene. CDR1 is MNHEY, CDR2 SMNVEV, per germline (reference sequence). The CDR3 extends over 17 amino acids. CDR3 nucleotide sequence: TGTGCCAGCAGTTTATCGGGGCAGCGGGACTACACAGATACGCAGTATTTT. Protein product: CASSLSGQRDYTDTQYF.

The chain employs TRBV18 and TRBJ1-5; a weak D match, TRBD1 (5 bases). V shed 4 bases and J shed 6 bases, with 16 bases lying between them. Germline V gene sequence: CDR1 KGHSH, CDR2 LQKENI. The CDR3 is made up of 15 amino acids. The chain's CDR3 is CASSQEQVLGQPQHF. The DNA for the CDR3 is TGTGCCAGCTCACAAGAACAGGTTTTAGGTCAGCCCCAGCATTTT.

Here the CDR3 reads CASSFYMGVKSSLSYEQYF. DNA of the CDR3: TGTGCCAGCAGTTTCTATATGGGGGTCAAGTCCTCCCTCTCCTACGAGCAGTACTTC. This chain uses TRBV28 with TRBJ2-7; D tentatively reads TRBD1 or TRBD2 (5 bases each). The CDR3 is made up of 19 amino acids. Trimming shortened V by 3 bases and J by 0 bases, and 24 bases separated the two germline ends. Germline CDR1 reads MDHEN; CDR2 reads SYDVKM.

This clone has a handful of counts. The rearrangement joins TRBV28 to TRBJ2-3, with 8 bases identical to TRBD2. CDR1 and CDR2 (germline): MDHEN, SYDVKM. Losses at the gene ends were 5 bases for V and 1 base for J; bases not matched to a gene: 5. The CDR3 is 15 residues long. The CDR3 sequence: CASSPMTSGTDTQYF. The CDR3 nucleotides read TGTGCCAGCAGTCCGATGACTAGCGGCACAGATACGCAGTATTTT.

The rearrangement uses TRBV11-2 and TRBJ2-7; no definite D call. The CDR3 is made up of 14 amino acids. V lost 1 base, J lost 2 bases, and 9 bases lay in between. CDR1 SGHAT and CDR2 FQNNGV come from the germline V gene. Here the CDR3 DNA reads TGTGCCAGCAGCTTAGGGACCTTAACCTACGAGCAGTACTTC. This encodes CASSLGTLTYEQYF. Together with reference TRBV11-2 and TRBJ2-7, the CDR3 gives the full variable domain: EAGVAQSPRYKIIEKRQSVAFWCNPISGHATLYWYQQILGQGPKLLIQFQNNGVVDDSQLPKDRFSAERLKGVDSTLKIQPAKLEDSAVYLCASSLGTLTYEQYFGPGTRLTVT.

CDR3 in DNA: TGTGCCAGCAGCCGACAGTCCTGGGAGCAGTACTTC. It encodes CASSRQSWEQYF. V and J are TRBV28 and TRBJ2-7, with D maybe TRBD1 (5 bases). V lost 6 bases to trimming and J lost 7 bases, with 13 bases between them. Germline values: CDR1 MDHEN, CDR2 SYDVKM. The CDR3 runs to 12 residues.

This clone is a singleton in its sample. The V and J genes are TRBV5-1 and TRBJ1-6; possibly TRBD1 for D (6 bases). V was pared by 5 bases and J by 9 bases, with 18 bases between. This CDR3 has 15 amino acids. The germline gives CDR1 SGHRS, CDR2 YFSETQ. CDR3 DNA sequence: TGCGCCAGCAGGTTGACTCAGGGGTTCGGTTCACCCCTCCACTTT. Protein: CASRLTQGFGSPLHF.

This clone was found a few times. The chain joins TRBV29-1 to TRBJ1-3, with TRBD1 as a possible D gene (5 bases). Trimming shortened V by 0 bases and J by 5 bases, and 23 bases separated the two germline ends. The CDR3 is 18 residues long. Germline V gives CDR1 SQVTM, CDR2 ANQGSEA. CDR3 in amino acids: CSVEDRVRGVDVRNTIYF. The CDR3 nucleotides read TGCAGCGTTGAAGATCGGGTGCGAGGGGTTGACGTGAGAAACACCATATATTTT.

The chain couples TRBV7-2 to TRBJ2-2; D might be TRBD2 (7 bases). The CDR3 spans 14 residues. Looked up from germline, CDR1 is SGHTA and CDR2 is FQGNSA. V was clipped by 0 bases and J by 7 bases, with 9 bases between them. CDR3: CASSLAGGGGELFF. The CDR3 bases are TGTGCCAGCAGCTTAGCGGGAGGGGGCGGGGAGCTGTTTTTT.

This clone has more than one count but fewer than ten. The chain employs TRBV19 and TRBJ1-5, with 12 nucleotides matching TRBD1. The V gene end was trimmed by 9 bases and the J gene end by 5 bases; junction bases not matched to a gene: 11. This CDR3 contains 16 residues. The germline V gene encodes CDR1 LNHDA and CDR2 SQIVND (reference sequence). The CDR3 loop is CASSGTGGAGHQPQHF. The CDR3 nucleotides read TGTGCCAGCTCCGGGACAGGGGGCGCAGGACATCAGCCCCAGCATTTT. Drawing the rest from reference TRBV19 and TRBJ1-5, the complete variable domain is DGGITQSPKYLFRKEGQNVTLSCEQNLNHDAMYWYRQDPGQGLRLIYYSQIVNDFQKGDIAEGYSVSREKKESFPLTVTSAQKNPTAFYLCASSGTGGAGHQPQHFGDGTRLSIL.